This entry is about one T cell receptor beta chain. Its antigen remains unknown. V lost 2 bases to trimming and J lost 1 base; unmatched junction nucleotides: 4. Germline V lookup: CDR1 LGHNA, CDR2 YNFKEQ. This CDR3 comprises 17 residues. The record originates from a study of immune cell composition in non-small cell lung cancer. This table comes from immunoSEQ multiplex PCR, and its TCRdb copy is limited to in-frame clones, with some not included. Of roughly 3,400 clones in the sample, more than 60% were seen once. The study, taken as a whole, reports: Clones >0.5% enriched in tumour were rarer in adenocarcinoma (around 35%) than squamous (approximately 80%).

The source is a human donor with non-small cell lung cancer. Sequenced sample: lung tumor tissue. The V gene is TRBV4-2, the J gene TRBJ2-2; 10 bases align to TRBD2. CDR3 sequence reads: CASSQQIAGGNTGELFF. The CDR3 coding sequence is TGTGCCAGCAGCCAACAGATAGCGGGGGGGAACACCGGGGAGCTGTTTTTT.